The sequence of this TCR beta chain was determined in a study of T cell changes during pregnancy in multiple sclerosis. Assay used: immunoSEQ multiplex PCR; TCRdb lists only in-frame clones, some missing. The sample has tens of thousands of clones, 88% seen once. CDR3 size: 14 residues. CDR1 is MDHEN and CDR2 is SYDVKM in the germline V gene. Deletions cut 3 bases from V and 7 bases from J, with 12 bases between. The receptor was derived from a female donor with multiple sclerosis, enrolled in a pregnancy study. The chain recombines TRBV28 with TRBJ2-2; tentative D call: TRBD1 (7 bases). This specimen was CD4+ T cells from peripheral blood mononuclear cells, taken in the second trimester of pregnancy. CDR3 sequence reads: CASSLEGAGGELFF. The CDR3 DNA is TGTGCCAGCAGTTTGGAGGGGGCCGGCGGGGAGCTGTTTTTT. Combining the CDR3 with reference TRBV28 and TRBJ2-2 gives the whole variable domain DVKVTQSSRYLVKRTGEKVFLECVQDMDHENMFWYRQDPGLGLRLIYFSYDVKMKEKGDIPEGYSVSREKKERFSLILESASTNQTSMYLCASSLEGAGGELFFGEGSRLTVL.